The following is a T cell receptor (beta chain) sequence with its context. Its specificity is not known. The sample is drawn from a study of blood T cells in healthy people across ages. This CDR3 spans 15 amino acids. Trimming cost V 0 bases and J 11 bases; bases outside gene matches: 9. Germline V gene sequence: CDR1 MNHEY, CDR2 SMNVEV (reference sequence). A J-beta primer mix and a sample-barcoded 5' primer were used in a second PCR of roughly 6 to 11 cycles. TCRdb itself ran the 5' RACE reads through MiXCR, one entry per CDR3 protein. The sample has about 1.5 million distinct CDR3 sequences; 42% are singletons. Samples each had at least 5 micrograms of total RNA extracted. Study-wide results and limits: Researchers report that TCR beta diversity correlated strongly with naive T cell percentage.

Material: blood. The chain links TRBV27 to TRBJ2-5, with TRBD1 matching over 10 bases. This TCR came from a woman aged 18 to 35 in good health. The CDR3 nucleotides are TGTGCCAGCAGTTTATCCGGGACAGGGGAAGTGAAGCAGTACTTC. It yields the protein CASSLSGTGEVKQYF.